This entry describes one T cell receptor beta chain. Its antigen is still unknown. These data originate in a study of PD-1 blockade in classical Hodgkin lymphoma. Germline CDR1 and CDR2: SGHKS and YYEKEE (reference sequence). The CDR3 is made up of 13 amino acids. J lost 5 bases, V lost 4 bases, and 5 bases had no gene match. Relapse was seen in all patients after autologous stem cell transplantation, and brentuximab vedotin exposure was variable. TCRdb's copy holds only in-frame clones and misses some; the assay was immunoSEQ multiplex PCR. This sample has about 28,000 clones, with around four fifths found just once. Whole-study results and caveats: Still unresolved is the cause of the repertoire differences, which may be disease activity or prior therapy. Exclusion was the outcome for patients who began nivolumab under 1 year after ASCT. Diminished baseline TCR diversity has been reported in newly diagnosed patients relative to healthy donors. Newly diagnosed patients and complete responders had comparable diversity at baseline.

This receptor was taken from a human donor with classical Hodgkin lymphoma. The chain has TRBV5-5 and TRBJ2-7; 8 bases agree with TRBD1. Sequences were derived from peripheral blood mononuclear cells (PBMCs), sampled before the second cycle of nivolumab. The CDR3 protein is CASSQGAVNEQYF. The DNA for the CDR3 is TGTGCCAGCAGCCAGGGGGCTGTTAACGAGCAGTACTTC.